The 27 T cell receptor beta chains in this list originate from one sample, sequenced in a study of beta chain features in type 1 diabetes. Findings and limits, study-wide: Type 1 diabetes patients had moderately but significantly shorter TCRB CDR3s in all four CD4+ subsets.

Which antigens these TCRs recognize remains unknown. The investigators reverse transcribed all of the isolated RNA, so they sequenced expressed TCRB transcripts. Only in-frame clones appear in the TCRdb table, and some are missing; sequencing was by immunoSEQ multiplex PCR. The data contain more than 300,000 clones, over 9% of them singletons. Sequencing was done on a sample of central memory CD4+ T cells from blood. These TCRs come from a man under 40 with type 1 diabetes.

This chain connects TRBV7-2 to TRBJ2-5; no reliable D call. CDR3 length: 15 residues. V was shortened by 5 bases and J by 4 bases, with 17 bases between the two germline ends. Per germline, CDR1 SGHTA and CDR2 FQGNSA. CDR3 residues: CASSVGTRKGETQYF. The CDR3 bases are TGTGCCAGCAGCGTAGGTACCCGGAAGGGAGAGACCCAGTACTTC.

There are a few counts of this clone. This chain connects TRBV6-6 to TRBJ1-1; tentatively, D is TRBD1 (5 bases). CDR3 length equals 14 residues. CDR1 and CDR2 from the germline V gene are MNHNY and SVGAGI (reference sequence). V was cut by 7 bases and J by 4 bases, with 16 bases left in between. The CDR3 sequence: CASILSQGRTEAFF. The CDR3 bases are TGTGCCAGCATCCTTTCCCAGGGTCGCACTGAAGCTTTCTTT.

This clone was seen repeatedly, ten times or more. The rearrangement joins TRBV28 to TRBJ2-1; the match to TRBD2 covers 9 bases. The CDR3 spans 14 residues. V was pared by 4 bases and J by 5 bases, with 3 bases of the junction left unmatched. Germline CDR1 and CDR2: MDHEN and SYDVKM. In nucleotides, the CDR3 is TGTGCCAGCAGTTCTAGCGGGATCGACAATGAGCAGTTCTTC. Translation gives CASSSSGIDNEQFF.

This clone came up a few times. Since a much larger clone is just one base distant, this may be a read error. The chain has TRBV7-2 and TRBJ2-1; D call uncertain. The V gene lost 1 base and the J gene lost 8 bases, with 3 bases spanning the gap. The CDR3 totals 11 residues. The germline CDR1 and CDR2 sequences are SGHTA and FQGNSA. The CDR3 loop is CASSLGDEQFF. In DNA, the CDR3 is TGTGCCAGCAGCTTAGGGGATGAGCAGTTCTTC.

This chain uses TRBV11-2 with TRBJ1-1, with D unresolved. The CDR3 totals 12 residues. V was pared by 2 bases and J by 7 bases, with 8 bases between. Germline V gene data show CDR1 as SGHAT and CDR2 as FQNNGV. The CDR3 is CASSLLLDEAFF. The DNA of the CDR3 is TGTGCCAGCAGCTTATTGTTAGATGAAGCTTTCTTT.

In this sample, this clone turned up a few times. The chain combines TRBV27 with TRBJ1-1, with 7 positions matching TRBD1. The CDR3 consists of 15 residues. Per germline, CDR1 MNHEY and CDR2 SMNVEV (reference sequence). The trim removed 8 bases at V and 1 base at J, leaving 10 bases unmatched. The CDR3 loop is CASRPWTGSNTEAFF. In DNA form, the CDR3 reads TGTGCCAGCCGACCCTGGACAGGATCGAACACTGAAGCTTTCTTT.

This clone was seen only a few times. This sequence joins TRBV28 and TRBJ1-6; 7 bases are a match to TRBD1. The CDR3 loop spans 14 amino acids. With 8 bases clipped from V and 5 bases from J, the junction kept 6 bases outside the gene matches. Germline-derived CDR1 and CDR2 are MDHEN and SYDVKM. The CDR3 coding sequence is TGTGCCAGCCTGGTAGGGGGCAATAATTCACCCCTCCACTTT. The encoded protein is CASLVGGNNSPLHF.

This clone was observed a few times. The V call is TRBV21-1, the J call TRBJ1-3; the D call TRBD1 from the table was never checked on the DNA. TRBV21-1 is given as a pseudogene. CDR3 length equals 18 residues. In nucleotides, the CDR3 is TGTGCCAGCAGCAAAGCTGGACAGCCCCAAATGGGGGGAAACACCATATATTTT. Amino acids: CASSKAGQPQMGGNTIYF.

In this sample, this clone turned up a few times. The chain uses TRBV19 and TRBJ1-2; 9 bases are a match to TRBD1. Germline assignment: CDR1 LNHDA and CDR2 SQIVND (reference sequence). V was pared by 6 bases and J by 6 bases, with 8 bases of the junction left unmatched. The CDR3 length is 14 residues. The CDR3, as DNA: TGTGCCAGTAGGTCACCCGGGACAGGGAATGGCTACACCTTC. Protein product: CASRSPGTGNGYTF.

Only a few counts were recorded for this clone. The chain is built from TRBV6-5 and TRBJ2-7; D not certain. V was pared by 5 bases and J by 2 bases, with 10 bases between. CDR3 length equals 13 residues. In germline, CDR1 is MNHEY, CDR2 SVGAGI. This CDR3 reads CASSPDGTYEQYF. The CDR3 nucleotides are TGTGCCAGCAGTCCGGACGGAACCTACGAGCAGTACTTC.

This clone was recorded at least ten times. The identical CDR3 is also encoded by other nucleotide sequences in the sample. J is TRBJ1-4 and V is TRBV6-6; TRBD1 matches 9 bases. The germline V gene has CDR1 MNHNY and CDR2 SVGAGI (reference sequence). V was clipped by 3 bases and J by 8 bases; unmatched bases: 1. This CDR3 comprises 13 residues. The CDR3, as DNA: TGTGCCAGCAGTTATGGGACAGGGGAAAAACTGTTTTTT. It encodes CASSYGTGEKLFF.

V gene TRBV4-1 combines with J gene TRBJ2-7; D could derive from TRBD1 or TRBD2 (5 bases each). V lost 8 bases and J 6 bases, leaving 23 bases between the germline ends. Germline V CDR1 and CDR2: MGHRA, YSYEKL. CDR3 length: 15 amino acids. The CDR3 region is CASATGQDFRVEQYF. The CDR3 region has the DNA TGCGCCAGCGCCACGGGGCAGGATTTTAGGGTCGAGCAGTACTTC.

In its sample, this clone was seen a few times. V and J are TRBV4-1 and TRBJ2-2; D is perhaps TRBD1 (5 bases). Germline-derived CDR1 and CDR2 are MGHRA and YSYEKL. The V end lost 6 bases, the J end lost 1 base, and 9 bases lay between the germline ends. This CDR3 comprises 14 residues. This CDR3 reads CASRPQENTGELFF. CDR3 in DNA: TGCGCCAGCAGACCACAGGAGAACACCGGGGAGCTGTTTTTT.

This chain uses TRBV4-2 with TRBJ2-5, with TRBD2 identical over 7 bases. The CDR3 is 18 amino acids. Losses at the gene ends were 4 bases for V and 4 bases for J; bases not matched to a gene: 18. Germline loops: CDR1 LGHNA, CDR2 YNFKEQ. The CDR3, as DNA: TGTGCCAGCAGCCCCCTTAGGGGCGCGGGAGTGCAGGTAGAGACCCAGTACTTC. Residues: CASSPLRGAGVQVETQYF.

The chain recombines TRBV5-1 with TRBJ2-1, with D tentatively TRBD1 (6 bases). Trimming took 1 base from V and 6 from J, leaving 8 bases between them. The CDR3 extends over 13 amino acids. CDR1 and CDR2 (germline): SGHRS, YFSETQ. CDR3 loop: CASSLTDSNEQFF. The CDR3 DNA follows: TGCGCCAGCAGCTTGACGGACAGCAATGAGCAGTTCTTC.

Only a few counts were recorded for this clone. This chain joins TRBV27 and TRBJ1-5; D unclear. In germline, CDR1 is MNHEY, CDR2 SMNVEV (reference sequence). V was trimmed by 7 bases and J by 11 bases, leaving 6 bases between them. This CDR3 comprises 9 residues. The CDR3 protein is CASKRSQHF. The DNA of the CDR3 is TGTGCCAGCAAGAGGTCCCAGCATTTT.

This clone showed up just a few times. The rearrangement joins TRBV30 to TRBJ2-5, with D possibly called TRBD1 or TRBD2 (5 bases each). The CDR3 is made up of 12 amino acids. The V end was cut by 2 bases, the J end by 7 bases, with 11 bases between. CDR1 and CDR2 (germline): GTSNPN, SVGIG (reference sequence). The CDR3: CAWSWGKGTQYF. The CDR3 coding sequence is TGTGCCTGGAGTTGGGGGAAGGGGACCCAGTACTTC.

V is TRBV7-2 and J is TRBJ1-4; D gene uncertain. CDR1 is SGHTA and CDR2 is FQGNSA in the germline V gene. Trimming took 1 base from V and 7 from J, leaving 13 bases between them. This CDR3 comprises 15 residues. The CDR3 protein is CASSLDGSSGEKLFF. The CDR3 DNA follows: TGTGCCAGCAGCTTAGACGGATCCTCGGGTGAAAAACTGTTTTTT.

This clone was seen ten or more times. The chain carries TRBV16 and TRBJ2-3; D perhaps matches TRBD1 (6 bases). Germline CDR1 is KGHSY and CDR2 is FQNENV. This CDR3 spans 14 amino acids. Trimming stripped 5 bases from V and 6 bases from J, with 15 bases between. The CDR3 DNA sequence: TGTGCCAGCAGCTTGAAGGCAGGGGCGGATACGCAGTATTTT. Translating it yields CASSLKAGADTQYF.

V and J are TRBV19 and TRBJ1-1; tentatively, D is TRBD1 (5 bases). From germline, CDR1 is LNHDA and CDR2 SQIVND (reference sequence). This CDR3 contains 15 residues. Trimming shortened V by 5 bases and J by 0 bases, and 13 bases separated the two germline ends. In DNA, the CDR3 is TGTGCCAGTAGTTCTTCGCCGGGGCTGAACACTGAAGCTTTCTTT. It codes for CASSSSPGLNTEAFF.

This clone showed up just a few times. The J gene is TRBJ2-7, the V gene TRBV5-1; TRBD1 agrees at 12 bases. Germline lookup yields CDR1 SGHRS and CDR2 YFSETQ. J was trimmed by 4 bases and V by 9 bases; bases with no gene match: 11. The CDR3 totals 15 residues. DNA for the CDR3: TGCGCCACTCGTCCGGGACAGGGGGCGGAATACGAGCAGTACTTC. It codes for CATRPGQGAEYEQYF.

J is TRBJ1-4 and V is TRBV18; D possibly corresponds to TRBD1 (5 bases). The germline V and J ends were trimmed by 3 bases and 5 bases, with 7 bases remaining between them. CDR1 is KGHSH and CDR2 is LQKENI in the germline V gene. The CDR3 extends over 13 amino acids. CDR3 DNA: TGTGCCAGCTCACCGGGGGAAAATGAAAAACTGTTTTTT. This sequence encodes CASSPGENEKLFF.

Notes on this clone: This may stem from a read error, because a much larger clone lies one nucleotide away. The genes are TRBV13 and TRBJ1-5; 7 bases agree with TRBD1. CDR3 size: 12 residues. Germline V gives CDR1 PRHDT, CDR2 FYEKMQ (reference sequence). The junction had 2 bases not matched to a gene; V was cut back by 8 bases and J by 4 bases. CDR3 sequence (DNA): TGTGCCAGCGGCAGGGGGAATCAGCCCCAGCATTTT. Amino acid sequence: CASGRGNQPQHF.

This clone was found a few times. This chain connects TRBV28 to TRBJ1-5, with 7 bases that match TRBD1. There are 13 residues in the CDR3. Germline assignment: CDR1 MDHEN and CDR2 SYDVKM. V lost 7 bases, J lost 7 bases, and 7 bases stayed unmatched. The CDR3, as DNA: TGTGCCAGCAACGACAGGGTAGACCAGCCCCAGCATTTT. Amino acids: CASNDRVDQPQHF.

This chain connects TRBV2 to TRBJ2-1; TRBD1 matches 11 bases. Germline lookup yields CDR1 SNHLY and CDR2 FYNNEI. Unmatched junction bases numbered 5, after V lost 6 bases and J lost 4 bases. The CDR3 sequence is 15 residues long. The CDR3 reads CASRRGQGVYNEQFF. CDR3 bases: TGTGCCAGCAGACGGGGACAGGGGGTTTACAATGAGCAGTTCTTC.

The genes are TRBV11-2 and TRBJ2-1, with D tentatively TRBD1 or TRBD2 (5 bases each). The CDR3 runs 15 residues. Germline CDR1 is SGHAT and CDR2 is FQNNGV. V lost 5 bases and J lost 0, with 11 bases in between. The CDR3 is CASSPGTGSYNEQFF. DNA for the CDR3: TGTGCCAGCAGCCCCGGGACGGGCTCCTACAATGAGCAGTTCTTC.

CDR3 loop: CASSQETWAGLQPQHF. DNA for the CDR3: TGCGCCAGCAGCCAAGAGACTTGGGCAGGTCTTCAGCCCCAGCATTTT. The V call is TRBV4-3, the J call TRBJ1-5; D is unclear. The CDR3 consists of 16 residues. Trimming cost V 0 bases and J 6 bases, with 15 bases left between them. Germline-derived CDR1 and CDR2 are LGHNA and YSLEER.